The 10 T cell receptor beta chains in this list originate from one sample, sequenced in a study of T cell responses to AZD1222 COVID-19 vaccine. TCRdb keeps only in-frame clones here, not all; method: immunoSEQ multiplex PCR. The table lists about 100,000 clones, about 83% of them singletons. The specimen was peripheral blood, collected on day 0 of AZD1222 vaccination. Source of these receptors: an adult in good health.

The chain employs TRBV14 and TRBJ1-1, with D maybe TRBD1 (5 bases). The CDR3 contains 11 residues. V was trimmed by 3 bases and J by 10 bases, leaving 9 bases between them. Germline V CDR1 and CDR2: SGHDN, FVKESK. CDR3 DNA sequence: TGTGCCAGCAGCCAGGGACTGGGAGCTTTCTTT. Encoded protein: CASSQGLGAFF.

The chain recombines TRBV6-5 with TRBJ1-1; TRBD1 is a possible D gene (5 bases). This CDR3 has 15 amino acids. Trimming shortened V by 0 bases and J by 4 bases, and 12 bases separated the two germline ends. Germline CDR1 and CDR2: MNHEY and SVGAGI. CDR3 coding DNA: TGTGCCAGCAGTTACTCGAATAGGGGTTCCACTGAAGCTTTCTTT. It translates to CASSYSNRGSTEAFF.

This clone was counted between two and nine times. The chain uses TRBV7-2 and TRBJ1-4; unclear D gene. Germline V lookup: CDR1 SGHTA, CDR2 FQGNSA. V was clipped by 2 bases and J by 8 bases, with 12 bases between them. The CDR3 contains 14 residues. CDR3 in amino acids: CASSLPGVGEKLFF. The CDR3 coding sequence is TGTGCCAGCAGCTTACCGGGTGTAGGGGAAAAACTGTTTTTT.

The chain combines TRBV18 with TRBJ2-4; maybe TRBD2 (6 bases). Germline V CDR1 and CDR2: KGHSH, LQKENI. The germline V and J ends were trimmed by 8 bases and 8 bases, with 16 bases remaining between them. This CDR3 has 13 residues. CDR3 nucleotides: TGTGCCAGCCGGGATGAGGGCGGGGACATTCAGTACTTC. Translating gives CASRDEGGDIQYF.

V is TRBV6-5 and J is TRBJ1-5; D not certain. Trimming cost V 7 bases and J 1 base, with 11 bases left between them. The V gene's germline CDR1 is MNHEY and CDR2 SVGAGI. The CDR3 contains 14 residues. The CDR3 protein is CASTPGQSNQPQHF. The CDR3 DNA is TGTGCCAGCACCCCGGGTCAAAGCAATCAGCCCCAGCATTTT.

V is TRBV10-2 and J is TRBJ1-6; D possibly corresponds to TRBD1 (5 bases). From germline, CDR1 is WSHSY and CDR2 SAAADI. The germline V and J ends were trimmed by 6 bases and 7 bases, with 13 bases remaining between them. This CDR3 is built from 14 residues. DNA of the CDR3: TGCGCCAGCAGACTGAACGAGGGGAATTCACCCCTCCACTTT. Its translation: CASRLNEGNSPLHF.

The chain combines TRBV6-5 with TRBJ1-1; a possible D gene is TRBD1 (6 bases). Trimming took off 9 bases at V and 10 bases at J, with 21 bases between the two ends. Germline CDR1 and CDR2: MNHEY and SVGAGI. This CDR3 is built from 13 residues. In DNA, the CDR3 is TGTGCCAGTAGGGCTGAACAGGGACGGGGAGCTTTCTTT. As protein: CASRAEQGRGAFF.

The CDR3, as DNA: TGTGCCAGCAGCGTGGGAACAGGGAATGAAAAACTGTTTTTT. As protein: CASSVGTGNEKLFF. The chain has TRBV9 and TRBJ1-4, with D maybe TRBD1 (6 bases). V was trimmed by 2 bases and J by 5 bases, leaving 10 bases between them. The length of the CDR3 is 14 residues. The germline gives CDR1 SGDLS, CDR2 YYNGEE.

This chain joins TRBV3-1 (or the pseudogene TRBV3-2) and TRBJ2-7; 11 nucleotides line up with TRBD1. Germline V gene sequence: CDR1 LGHDT, CDR2 YNNKEL (reference sequence). This CDR3 is built from 14 residues. J lost 4 bases, V lost 4 bases, and 3 bases had no gene match. CDR3: CASSPGTGGYEQYF. CDR3 coding DNA: TGTGCCAGCAGCCCGGGGACAGGGGGATACGAGCAGTACTTC.

This chain joins TRBV19 and TRBJ2-3; D not certain. Deletions cut 3 bases from V and 4 bases from J, with 11 bases between. Per germline, CDR1 LNHDA and CDR2 SQIVND (reference sequence). The CDR3 has 14 residues. This chain's CDR3 is CASSITGEADTQYF. CDR3 nucleotide sequence: TGTGCCAGTAGTATTACCGGTGAGGCAGATACGCAGTATTTT.